These 23 T cell receptor beta chains originate from one sample sequenced in a study of blood T cell repertoires in COVID-19. Clones were sequenced by immunoSEQ multiplex PCR, and TCRdb holds only the in-frame ones, with some missing. The data hold some 70,000 clones, with 88% observed a single time. The sequenced sample consisted of PBMCs or T cells enriched from blood (not recorded which). The receptors come from a woman aged 40 to 50 who had recovered from COVID-19.

The rearrangement uses TRBV6-5 and TRBJ1-6, with TRBD1 matching 10 bases. Germline CDR1 is MNHEY and CDR2 is SVGAGI. V dropped 6 bases and J dropped 9; count of bases not matched to a gene: 5. The length of the CDR3 is 14 residues. As DNA, the CDR3 is TGTGCCAGCAGCCGAGGGACAGGGGTTTCACCCCTCCACTTT. Protein: CASSRGTGVSPLHF.

This clone was recorded once. This chain links TRBV7-6 with TRBJ1-3; tentatively, D is TRBD1 (6 bases). Trimming stripped 5 bases from V and 0 bases from J, with 11 bases between. The CDR3 sequence is 15 residues long. Per germline, CDR1 SGHVS and CDR2 FNYEAQ. Written as DNA, the CDR3 is TGTGCCAGCAGCCCCGGACAGAGCTCTGGAAACACCATATATTTT. Translated, it gives CASSPGQSSGNTIYF.

This clone has a handful of counts. The chain links TRBV6-6 to TRBJ2-5, with TRBD2 as a possible D gene (6 bases). The germline V gene encodes CDR1 MNHNY and CDR2 SVGAGI (reference sequence). This CDR3 region has 17 residues. Trimming stripped 5 bases from V and 5 bases from J, with 24 bases between. The CDR3 protein is CASSPLPGEIGRETQYF. For the CDR3, the DNA is TGTGCCAGCAGTCCCCTACCGGGGGAGATAGGTCGGGAGACCCAGTACTTC.

The rearrangement uses TRBV11-2 and TRBJ2-1; 11 bases are shared with TRBD2. The CDR3 has 15 amino acids. The junction had 6 bases not matched to a gene; V was cut back by 5 bases and J by 6 bases. Looked up from germline, CDR1 is SGHAT and CDR2 is FQNNGV. CDR3 region: CASSRLAGPINEQFF. For the CDR3, the DNA is TGTGCCAGCAGCCGACTAGCGGGGCCTATCAATGAGCAGTTCTTC.

The chain links TRBV21-1 to TRBJ2-1; the table names TRBD1, a call not compared with the DNA. TRBV21-1 is listed as a pseudogene. The CDR3 consists of 17 residues. The DNA of the CDR3 is TGTGCCAGCAGCCCCCCAAGGGGCAGGCTGTCAATCGATGAGCAGTTCTTC. Protein product: CASSPPRGRLSIDEQFF.

The rearrangement joins TRBV5-1 to TRBJ2-7; 10 bases are a match to TRBD2. This CDR3 has 14 amino acids. J gave up 4 bases and V 3 bases, and 4 bases lay outside the gene matches. Germline V lookup: CDR1 SGHRS, CDR2 YFSETQ. The CDR3 DNA reads as TGCGCCAGCAGCTCCACTAGCGGGGAATACGAGCAGTACTTC. This translates into CASSSTSGEYEQYF. Full variable domain (missing parts from reference TRBV5-1 and TRBJ2-7): KAGVTQTPRYLIKTRGQQVTLSCSPISGHRSVSWYQQTPGQGLQFLFEYFSETQRNKGNFPGRFSGRQFSNSRSEMNVSTLELGDSALYLCASSSTSGEYEQYFGPGTRLTVT.

This chain joins TRBV11-3 and TRBJ2-1; 9 nucleotides match TRBD2. The germline gives CDR1 SGHNT, CDR2 YENEEA. Losses at the gene ends were 1 base for V and 12 bases for J; bases not matched to a gene: 16. This CDR3 comprises 17 residues. In DNA, the CDR3 is TGTGCCAGCAGCTTAGCCCCTCCGCGTAGCGGGGGCGCCTCGCAGTTCTTC. This encodes CASSLAPPRSGGASQFF.

The rearrangement joins TRBV6-5 to TRBJ2-3, with 10 nucleotides matching TRBD2. Unmatched junction bases numbered 6, after V lost 6 bases and J lost 3 bases. CDR3 size: 15 residues. Germline CDR1 reads MNHEY; CDR2 reads SVGAGI. CDR3 sequence: CASRGAGGRTDTQYF. The CDR3 coding sequence is TGTGCCAGCAGGGGAGCGGGGGGGCGTACAGATACGCAGTATTTT.

This clone has just one count. The rearrangement links TRBV29-1 to TRBJ1-6; 7 positions match TRBD1. Germline values: CDR1 SQVTM, CDR2 ANQGSEA. With V trimmed by 7 bases and J by 7 bases, 7 bases remained unmatched. This CDR3 is 13 amino acids long. CDR3 protein: CSDLQGRNSPLHF. In DNA, the CDR3 is TGCAGCGACCTACAGGGGAGGAATTCACCCCTCCACTTT.

The CDR3 DNA reads TGTGCCAGCAGCCCAGGGGGCTCTGACTATGGCTACACCTTC. Its translation is CASSPGGSDYGYTF. V gene TRBV13 combines with J gene TRBJ1-2, with 8 bases matching TRBD1. Looked up from germline, CDR1 is PRHDT and CDR2 is FYEKMQ (reference sequence). The CDR3 totals 14 residues. V dropped 5 bases and J dropped 3; count of bases not matched to a gene: 5.

This clone was seen only a few times. The gene calls are TRBV9 and TRBJ2-7, with 13 positions matching TRBD2. V was clipped by 0 bases and J by 7 bases; unmatched bases: 4. Germline V gives CDR1 SGDLS, CDR2 YYNGEE. The length of the CDR3 is 15 residues. The CDR3 region is CASSVAGTSGEEQYF. The CDR3 nucleotides are TGTGCCAGCAGCGTAGCGGGGACTAGCGGGGAAGAGCAGTACTTC.

The gene calls are TRBV12-3 or TRBV12-4 and TRBJ2-7, with D possibly matching TRBD2 (6 bases). V was shortened by 2 bases and J by 9 bases, with 14 bases between the two germline ends. The CDR3 consists of 13 residues. As DNA, the CDR3 is TGTGCCAGCAGTTTAAGGGGAGGCTTCGGGCAGTACTTC. It codes for CASSLRGGFGQYF.

The chain combines TRBV11-2 with TRBJ2-3; D perhaps matches TRBD1 (5 bases). Germline loops: CDR1 SGHAT, CDR2 FQNNGV. The CDR3 has 15 residues. Deletions cut 4 bases from V and 2 bases from J, with 13 bases between. The CDR3 nucleotides read TGTGCCAGCAGCTCCCCCAGGGTGGCCACAGATACGCAGTATTTT. Protein product: CASSSPRVATDTQYF. Full variable domain (missing parts from reference TRBV11-2 and TRBJ2-3): EAGVAQSPRYKIIEKRQSVAFWCNPISGHATLYWYQQILGQGPKLLIQFQNNGVVDDSQLPKDRFSAERLKGVDSTLKIQPAKLEDSAVYLCASSSPRVATDTQYFGPGTRLTVL.

This sequence joins TRBV28 and TRBJ1-2; D gene unclear. CDR1 and CDR2 (germline): MDHEN, SYDVKM. The CDR3 has 12 residues. Trimming left V 6 bases short and J 8 bases short, with 13 bases between. The CDR3 sequence is CASRAGSEGYTF. The CDR3 DNA sequence: TGTGCCAGCAGGGCGGGGTCCGAGGGCTACACCTTC.

V and J are TRBV19 and TRBJ2-7; D call uncertain. V dropped 0 bases and J dropped 5 bases, with 5 bases sitting between them. From germline, CDR1 is LNHDA and CDR2 SQIVND (reference sequence). The CDR3 spans 12 residues. The CDR3 spells CASSIDPNEQYF. In DNA, the CDR3 is TGTGCCAGTAGTATAGATCCCAACGAGCAGTACTTC. Based on the CDR3 plus reference TRBV19 and TRBJ2-7, the full variable domain is DGGITQSPKYLFRKEGQNVTLSCEQNLNHDAMYWYRQDPGQGLRLIYYSQIVNDFQKGDIAEGYSVSREKKESFPLTVTSAQKNPTAFYLCASSIDPNEQYFGPGTRLTVT.

V and J are TRBV7-8 and TRBJ1-1, with D perhaps matching TRBD1 (6 bases). The germline V gene encodes CDR1 SGHVS and CDR2 FQNEAQ. The CDR3 is 15 amino acids. The V gene lost 2 bases and the J gene lost 1 base, with 11 bases spanning the gap. CDR3 residues: CASSLTQGENTEAFF. The CDR3 DNA sequence: TGTGCCAGCAGCTTAACACAGGGAGAGAACACTGAAGCTTTCTTT.

This clone was recorded a few times. This chain uses TRBV19 with TRBJ1-1; maybe TRBD1 (6 bases). Trimming removed 6 bases from V and 3 bases from J, with 14 bases in between. This CDR3 has 14 amino acids. Germline CDR1 and CDR2: LNHDA and SQIVND (reference sequence). CDR3 nucleotide sequence: TGTGCCAGTAGCAACAGGGAAAAGGACACTGAAGCTTTCTTT. Amino acid sequence: CASSNREKDTEAFF.

The chain links TRBV19 to TRBJ1-2; 7 nucleotides line up with TRBD1. In germline, CDR1 is LNHDA, CDR2 SQIVND (reference sequence). This CDR3 spans 15 amino acids. V shed 6 bases, J shed 1 base, and the junction held 8 bases outside the gene matches. CDR3 coding DNA: TGTGCCAGTAGCAACCGGGACAGCAGTAACTATGGCTACACCTTC. It translates to CASSNRDSSNYGYTF.

The chain recombines TRBV5-4 with TRBJ2-5, with D possibly matching TRBD2 (5 bases). The CDR3 runs 16 residues. Per the germline V gene, CDR1 is SGHNT and CDR2 is YYREEE (reference sequence). V was pared by 3 bases and J by 1 base, with 16 bases between. The CDR3 spells CASSYTLEIPQETQYF. The CDR3 DNA is TGTGCCAGCAGCTACACACTAGAGATCCCCCAAGAGACCCAGTACTTC.

V is TRBV10-1 and J is TRBJ1-1; D gene uncertain. Trimming left V 6 bases short and J 8 bases short, with 16 bases between. Germline assignment: CDR1 WNHNN and CDR2 SYGVQD (reference sequence). This CDR3 spans 13 amino acids. The CDR3: CASSLPGRAEAFF. The CDR3 DNA reads TGCGCCAGCAGCCTACCCGGGAGGGCCGAAGCTTTCTTT.

The V gene is TRBV5-1, the J gene TRBJ1-1, with 7 bases fitting TRBD1. Trimming took 4 bases from V and 1 from J; bases not matched to a gene: 7. Germline-derived CDR1 and CDR2 are SGHRS and YFSETQ. The CDR3 has 15 amino acids. The CDR3 here is CASSERQGGNTEAFF. CDR3 sequence (DNA): TGCGCCAGCAGCGAACGACAGGGTGGGAACACTGAAGCTTTCTTT.

The gene calls are TRBV2 and TRBJ2-1, with D possibly being TRBD2 (7 bases). V lost 5 bases, J lost 11 bases, and 19 bases lay in between. This CDR3 has 14 amino acids. Germline V gives CDR1 SNHLY, CDR2 FYNNEI. CDR3 sequence reads: CASSWEFGGGQQFF. The CDR3 DNA follows: TGTGCCAGCAGTTGGGAGTTTGGCGGGGGCCAGCAGTTCTTC.

The rearrangement links TRBV7-2 to TRBJ2-1, with 7 positions matching TRBD2. J lost 3 bases, V lost 3 bases, and 14 bases had no gene match. The CDR3 contains 18 residues. Per germline, CDR1 SGHTA and CDR2 FQGNSA. CDR3 sequence reads: CASSFGPIGGGYYNEQFF. The DNA for the CDR3 is TGTGCCAGCAGCTTTGGTCCGATTGGCGGGGGTTACTACAATGAGCAGTTCTTC.